The 16 T cell receptor beta chains given below trace back to one sample, sequenced in a study of T cells in Graves' hyperthyroidism and ophthalmopathy. Researchers took RNA transcripts and amplified the TCR beta CDR3 regions from them. TCR CDR3 underwent first-round RT-PCR with the HTBI primer set. Via MiXCR, TCRdb re-called the multiplex PCR reads, giving one row per CDR3 protein. The table lists approximately 400,000 distinct CDR3 sequences, 15% of them singletons. Sequencing was done on a sample of blood. The receptors come from a woman aged 30 to 39 with Graves' hyperthyroidism.

The chain couples TRBV29-1 to TRBJ2-2; D not resolved. CDR1 and CDR2 from the germline V gene are SQVTM and ANQGSEA. V gave up 5 bases and J gave up 3 bases, with 7 bases separating them. The CDR3 loop spans 12 amino acids. The CDR3: CSVWVHTGELFF. The DNA for the CDR3 is TGCAGCGTTTGGGTGCACACCGGGGAGCTGTTTTTT.

A note on this clonotype: A much larger clone is a single base away; this may be a read error. The V and J genes are TRBV3-1 and TRBJ1-5; D remains ambiguous. The CDR3 is 15 residues long. With 1 base removed from V and 4 bases from J, the gap between germline ends came to 11 bases. Germline V lookup: CDR1 LGHDT, CDR2 YNNKEL (reference sequence). The CDR3 nucleotides read TGTGCCAGCAGCCAAGGAGACGGCCAAAATCAGCCCCAGCATTTT. This gives the protein CASSQGDGQNQPQHF.

This clonotype was observed many times. This chain links TRBV3-1 with TRBJ1-1, with D possibly TRBD1 on 6 matching bases. CDR1 and CDR2 from the germline V gene are LGHDT and YNNKEL (reference sequence). The V end was cut by 1 base, the J end by 2 bases, with 8 bases between. The CDR3 is 14 amino acids. Written as DNA, the CDR3 is TGTGCCAGCAGCCAAGCAGGGGCTAACACTGAAGCTTTCTTT. As protein: CASSQAGANTEAFF.

This clonotype was seen many times. The rearrangement joins TRBV7-2 to TRBJ2-7; 8 bases align to TRBD2. The CDR3 covers 15 residues. V was pared by 1 base and J by 3 bases, with 5 bases of the junction left unmatched. Germline V gives CDR1 SGHTA, CDR2 FQGNSA. DNA of the CDR3: TGTGCCAGCAGCTTAGACCCAGCGGGAGTCTACGAGCAGTACTTC. Translation gives CASSLDPAGVYEQYF.

The table lists this clonotype with many counts. The chain has TRBV7-9 and TRBJ2-7; D remains ambiguous. The CDR3 has 12 amino acids. V was pared by 5 bases and J by 6 bases, with 11 bases between. Per the germline V gene, CDR1 is SEHNR and CDR2 is FQNEAQ (reference sequence). The CDR3, as DNA: TGTGCCAGCAGCCCCACCTTGGTCGAGCAGTACTTC. Residues: CASSPTLVEQYF.

To note about this clonotype: At one of its ends the junction is not consistent with the germline gene, which may arise from a read error. The chain joins TRBV11-2 to TRBJ2-2; D unresolved. The CDR3 contains 13 residues. Germline CDR1 and CDR2: SGHAT and FQNNGV. CDR3 nucleotide sequence: TGTGCCGTTTTTTGGGGTAACAGCGGGGAGCTGTTTTTT. The encoded protein is CAVFWGNSGELFF.

This sequence joins TRBV19 and TRBJ2-1; perhaps TRBD2 as D (5 bases). The CDR3 is 13 amino acids. Germline assignment: CDR1 LNHDA and CDR2 SQIVND (reference sequence). Trimming removed 2 bases at V and 5 bases at J, with 7 bases between. The CDR3 DNA sequence: TGTGCCAGTAGTATATTAGCGAACAATGAGCAGTTCTTC. Translating it yields CASSILANNEQFF.

This clonotype occurred many times. The chain carries TRBV7-9 and TRBJ2-1; possible D gene TRBD2, 6 bases. The V end lost 0 bases, the J end lost 8 bases, and 17 bases lay between the germline ends. Germline lookup yields CDR1 SEHNR and CDR2 FQNEAQ (reference sequence). The CDR3 consists of 16 residues. The CDR3 loop is CASSLAGAPWGDEQFF. CDR3 in DNA: TGTGCCAGCAGCTTAGCGGGAGCGCCCTGGGGGGATGAGCAGTTCTTC.

The chain links TRBV19 to TRBJ2-3; 8 nucleotides agree with TRBD1. Germline V lookup: CDR1 LNHDA, CDR2 SQIVND (reference sequence). The ends lost 10 bases at V and 6 bases at J; junction bases unmatched: 18. The CDR3 consists of 16 residues. CDR3 sequence reads: CAIPWRTGSGEDTQYF. The DNA for the CDR3 is TGTGCCATCCCGTGGAGGACAGGGTCTGGAGAGGATACGCAGTATTTT.

The sample holds many counts of this clonotype. The gene calls are TRBV12-3 or TRBV12-4 and TRBJ2-7; the D is unclear. This CDR3 is built from 11 residues. Trimming took 8 bases from V and 3 from J, leaving 8 bases between them. CDR3 loop: CASGGHYEQYF. The CDR3 nucleotides are TGTGCCAGCGGTGGTCACTACGAGCAGTACTTC.

The gene calls are TRBV28 and TRBJ2-3; D might be TRBD2 (5 bases). Germline lookup yields CDR1 MDHEN and CDR2 SYDVKM. This CDR3 has 15 amino acids. V was pared by 2 bases and J by 2 bases, with 11 bases between. The CDR3 nucleotides are TGTGCCAGCAGTTTAAGGAGGACCACCACAGATACGCAGTATTTT. Its translation: CASSLRRTTTDTQYF.

This clonotype occurred many times. One junction end disagrees with the germline gene, perhaps due to a read error. V is TRBV5-1 and J is TRBJ1-1; D perhaps matches TRBD1 (6 bases). In germline, CDR1 is SGHRS, CDR2 YFSETQ. CDR3 length: 14 amino acids. CDR3 coding DNA: TGTGCCAGCAGCCTCAGACAGGCCAACACTGAAGCTTTCTTT. This encodes CASSLRQANTEAFF. The full variable domain, completed using reference TRBV5-1 and TRBJ1-1, is KAGVTQTPRYLIKTRGQQVTLSCSPISGHRSVSWYQQTPGQGLQFLFEYFSETQRNKGNFPGRFSGRQFSNSRSEMNVSTLELGDSALYLCASSLRQANTEAFFGQGTRLTVV.

This clonotype was detected many times. The chain is built from TRBV11-1 and TRBJ2-3; D is ambiguous. Germline loops: CDR1 SGHAT, CDR2 FQDESV (reference sequence). The CDR3 is 13 amino acids. V was cut by 2 bases and J by 4 bases, with 7 bases left in between. DNA of the CDR3: TGTGCCAGCAGCTTACAGGTACCAGATACGCAGTATTTT. It is translated as CASSLQVPDTQYF.

In its sample, this clonotype was seen many times. The chain carries TRBV3-1 and TRBJ1-1; no reliable D call. V lost 9 bases and J lost 5, with 19 bases in between. The V gene's germline CDR1 is LGHDT and CDR2 YNNKEL (reference sequence). CDR3 length equals 14 residues. In nucleotides, the CDR3 is TGTGCCAGTCACCCCGGGCCACATCGGACTGAAGCTTTCTTT. As protein: CASHPGPHRTEAFF.

The rearrangement joins TRBV7-9 to TRBJ1-5; D might be TRBD1 (5 bases). CDR3 size: 15 residues. The V gene's germline CDR1 is SEHNR and CDR2 FQNEAQ (reference sequence). Trimming left V 6 bases short and J 6 bases short, with 18 bases between. CDR3 in amino acids: CASSIAAGGAQPQHF. Here the CDR3 DNA reads TGTGCCAGCAGTATTGCGGCCGGGGGAGCTCAGCCCCAGCATTTT.

This clonotype has just a few counts. This chain joins TRBV6-1 and TRBJ1-4; D is ambiguous. This CDR3 spans 15 amino acids. Per the germline V gene, CDR1 is MNHNS and CDR2 is SASEGT. The ends were cut back, 5 bases at V and 6 bases at J, with 16 bases in the middle. This chain's CDR3 is CASSPPLELYEKLFF. CDR3 nucleotide sequence: TGTGCCAGCAGTCCCCCCCTGGAGCTTTATGAAAAACTGTTTTTT.